This T cell receptor (beta chain) derives from a study of cytomegalovirus exposure and HLA in healthy donors. Study-wide results and caveats: When the data were analyzed later, several of the most significant clusters appeared to be linked to common viral pathogens.

A multiplex PCR was run with 60 Vbeta primers and 13 Jbeta primers. Here immunoSEQ multiplex PCR was the method, and the copy in TCRdb shows in-frame clones only, minus some. There are approximately 200,000 clones in the sample; roughly 80% occur only once, and 15% to 18% lies in the top ten. CDR3 length: 16 residues. CDR1 and CDR2 (germline): SNHLY, FYNNEI. Trimming pared 3 bases from V and 1 base from J, leaving 15 bases between. About this clone: Its target is unknown.

The chain is built from TRBV2 and TRBJ1-1, with D unresolved. This TCR was sampled from a man between 35 and 55 years old in good health and CMV-seronegative. The sample taken for sequencing was PBMCs. CDR3 nucleotides: TGTGCCAGCAGTGAGAGTTTGCCCCGTGCGAACACTGAAGCTTTCTTT. Encoded protein: CASSESLPRANTEAFF. Full variable domain (remainder filled in from reference TRBV2 and TRBJ1-1): EPEVTQTPSHQVTQMGQEVILRCVPISNHLYFYWYRQILGQKVEFLVSFYNNEISEKSEIFDDQFSVERPDGSNFTLKIRSTKLEDSAMYFCASSESLPRANTEAFFGQGTRLTVV.